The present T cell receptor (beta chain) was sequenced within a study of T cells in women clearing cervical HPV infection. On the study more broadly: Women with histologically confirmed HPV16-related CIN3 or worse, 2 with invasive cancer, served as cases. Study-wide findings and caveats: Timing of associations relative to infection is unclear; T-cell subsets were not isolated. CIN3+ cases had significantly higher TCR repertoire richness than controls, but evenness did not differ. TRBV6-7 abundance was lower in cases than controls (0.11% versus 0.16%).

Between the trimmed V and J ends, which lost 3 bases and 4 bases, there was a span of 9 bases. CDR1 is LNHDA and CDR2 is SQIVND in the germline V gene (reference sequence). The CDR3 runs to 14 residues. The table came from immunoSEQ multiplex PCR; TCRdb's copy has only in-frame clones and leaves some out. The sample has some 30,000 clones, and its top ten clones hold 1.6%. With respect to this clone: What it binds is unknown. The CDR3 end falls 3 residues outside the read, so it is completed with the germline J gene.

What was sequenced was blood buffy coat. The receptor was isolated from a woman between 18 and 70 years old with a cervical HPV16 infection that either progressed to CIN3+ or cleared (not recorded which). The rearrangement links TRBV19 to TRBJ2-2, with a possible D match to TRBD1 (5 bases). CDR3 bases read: TGTGCCAGTAGTATCGACAGTTTCACCGGGGAG. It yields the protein CASSIDSFTGE. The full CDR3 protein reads CASSIDSFTGELFF. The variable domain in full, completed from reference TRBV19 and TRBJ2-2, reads DGGITQSPKYLFRKEGQNVTLSCEQNLNHDAMYWYRQDPGQGLRLIYYSQIVNDFQKGDIAEGYSVSREKKESFPLTVTSAQKNPTAFYLCASSIDSFTGELFFGEGSRLTVL.